These T cell receptor beta chains were read from a single sample in a study of T cell repertoires in cytomegalovirus infection. TCRdb ran MiXCR on the reads and lists one entry per CDR3 protein. The sample lists some 940,000 distinct CDR3 sequences, 25% to 40% seen once, with under 15% in the top ten. Their cognate antigens are unknown. The source was cultured CD8+ T cells from PBMCs, collected from culture after CMV antigen stimulation. The receptors were gathered from a human donor in good health (CMV status not recorded). Some clones in this sample may be carry-over from other donors' samples. The CDR3 runs from the conserved cysteine through the conserved F or W. The D gene is left open where the match is weak. The size of a clone is reported for some rows only, either as once, few or many, or as a class for expanded clones.

d_call | j_call | clone_size | v_call | cdr3_nt | cdr3_aa
TRBD1 | TRBJ1-5 | few | TRBV12-5 | TGTGCTAGTGGTTTTATTTTGGACAGGCGGGGATCCTTGGGGGGCAATCAGCCCCAGCATTTT | CASGFILDRRGSLGGNQPQHF
NA | TRBJ2-2 | many | TRBV4-1 | TGCGCCAGCAGCCATTATTTAGAAGGCTCCGGGGAGCTGTTTTTT | CASSHYLEGSGELFF
NA | TRBJ2-6 | NA | TRBV4-1 | TGCGCCAGCAGCCTAGGAGGACCGCTCTCTGGGGCCAACGTCCTGACTTTC | CASSLGGPLSGANVLTF
NA | TRBJ1-5 | NA | TRBV28 | TGTGCCAGCAGTAACAGGGTACGCAATCAGCCCCAGCATTTT | CASSNRVRNQPQHF
NA | TRBJ1-1 | many | TRBV7-8 | TGTGCCAGCAGCTTAGAAAGTTTACACATGAACACTGAAGCTTTCTTT | CASSLESLHMNTEAFF
TRBD1 | TRBJ1-1 | NA | TRBV7-9 | TGTGCCAGCAGCTTCAGGGGGCGAGGGATGAACACTGAAGCTTTCTTT | CASSFRGRGMNTEAFF
NA | TRBJ2-1 | NA | TRBV15 | TGTGCCACCAGATTACAGGGCAATGAGCAGTTCTTC | CATRLQGNEQFF
TRBD2 | TRBJ2-7 | NA | TRBV27 | TGTGCCAGCAGTCTGCGGGGGGCCATCTACGAGCAGTACTTC | CASSLRGAIYEQYF
NA | TRBJ1-2 | few | TRBV7-8 | TGTGCCAGCAGCTTAGCGCGGGGTGAACAGGGCCTACGATATGGCTACACCTTC | CASSLARGEQGLRYGYTF
NA | TRBJ2-3 | NA | TRBV20-1 | TGCAGTGCTAGAGATAGAAGCACTAGCACAGATACGCAGTATTTT | CSARDRSTSTDTQYF
TRBD1 | TRBJ1-2 | NA | TRBV12-3/TRBV12-4 | TGTGCCAGCAGCTGGACAGGCCCTTCTTATGGCTACACCTTC | CASSWTGPSYGYTF
NA | TRBJ1-2 | NA | TRBV5-6 | TGTGCCAGCAGCACACCAGGGGCACAAAAACTCTATGGCTACACCTTC | CASSTPGAQKLYGYTF
NA | TRBJ1-1 | NA | TRBV19 | TGTGCCAGTAGTATTATCTCGGAACTCCCTTCGAACACTGAAGCTTTCTTT | CASSIISELPSNTEAFF
NA | TRBJ1-3 | NA | TRBV19 | TGTGTCAGCATCGACGGGACCCTAGGAAACACCATATATTTT | CVSIDGTLGNTIYF
TRBD1 | TRBJ2-5 | NA | TRBV7-4 | TGTGCCAGCAGAACAGGGGGACCCCAAGAGACCCAGTACTTC | CASRTGGPQETQYF
NA | TRBJ2-7 | NA | TRBV5-4 | TGTGCCAGCAGCTTAGAACAGCGCTCCTCCTACGAGCAGTACTTC | CASSLEQRSSYEQYF
NA | TRBJ1-6 | NA | TRBV7-9 | TGTGCCAGCAGCGACATTAATAAGTTGAATTCACCCCTCCACTTT | CASSDINKLNSPLHF
TRBD2 | TRBJ2-2 | many | TRBV28 | TGTGCCAGCAGCTTAGCGGGCGGCGGGGAGCTGTTTTTT | CASSLAGGGELFF
NA | TRBJ1-1 | NA | TRBV25-1 | TGTGCCAGCGCTTACCGACAGGAAGGAGGCACTGAAGCTTTCTTT | CASAYRQEGGTEAFF
TRBD1 | TRBJ1-1 | NA | TRBV10-3 | TGTGCCATCAGGGAACGGGACAGGTCGCTCATGAACACTGAAGCTTTCTTT | CAIRERDRSLMNTEAFF
NA | TRBJ2-2 | few | TRBV20-1 | TGCAGTGCCCTTCCGGAGGCAGCCGGATACACCGGGGAGCTGTTTTTT | CSALPEAAGYTGELFF
NA | TRBJ1-6 | few | TRBV12-3/TRBV12-4 | TGTGCCAGCAGTTTCTCTCCCTCACCCCTCCACTTT | CASSFSPSPLHF
NA | TRBJ2-3 | NA | TRBV4-1 | TGCGCCAGCAGCCAAAATAAACACACAGATACGCAGTATTTT | CASSQNKHTDTQYF
TRBD1 | TRBJ1-1 | NA | TRBV6-1 | TGTGCCAGCAGTGAATTCGACAGGGTCACTGAAGCTTTCTTT | CASSEFDRVTEAFF
NA | TRBJ1-5 | NA | TRBV18 | TGTGCCAGCTCATCCCGAGGGGCGAATCAGCCCCAGCATTTT | CASSSRGANQPQHF
TRBD1 | TRBJ2-3 | NA | TRBV5-1 | TGCGCCAGCAGCTCTTCGGAAGGGGGCTACGCAGATACGCAGTATTTT | CASSSSEGGYADTQYF
NA | TRBJ1-1 | few | TRBV6-6 | TGTGCCAGCAGTTACTTTAACACTGAAGCTTTCTTT | CASSYFNTEAFF
NA | TRBJ2-2 | few | TRBV28 | TGTGCCAGCATGAGGACGGGGTCCGGGGAGCTGTTTTTT | CASMRTGSGELFF
TRBD1 | TRBJ1-1 | NA | TRBV6-5 | TGTGCCAGCAGTGACAGGGGGCGGGTCACTGAAGCTTTCTTT | CASSDRGRVTEAFF
NA | TRBJ1-2 | NA | TRBV28 | TGTGCCAGCAGTTTATGGGAGGGGAGAAACTATGGCTACACCTTC | CASSLWEGRNYGYTF
NA | TRBJ2-3 | NA | TRBV6-6 | TGTGCCAGCAGTTCCACAGTCCTACCTCGCACAGATACGCAGTATTTT | CASSSTVLPRTDTQYF
TRBD2 | TRBJ2-6 | NA | TRBV7-2 | TGTGCCAGCAGCTTAGGGGGGGGTTCACTCTCTGGGGCCAACGTCCTGACTTTC | CASSLGGGSLSGANVLTF
NA | TRBJ2-3 | NA | TRBV12-3/TRBV12-4 | TGTGCCAGCAGTGGAGAGGACAGACCTAGCACAGATACGCAGTATTTT | CASSGEDRPSTDTQYF
NA | TRBJ1-1 | NA | TRBV19 | TGTGCCAGTAACGTATGGGCGGGGGCGAACACTGAAGCTTTCTTT | CASNVWAGANTEAFF
NA | TRBJ1-4 | NA | TRBV7-6 | TGTGCCAGCAGCTTCACAGGGACGCGTGAAAAACTGTTTTTT | CASSFTGTREKLFF
TRBD1 | TRBJ1-5 | NA | TRBV20-1 | TGCAGTGCCCCGGGACAGGGGGCCCAAAGCAATCAGCCCCAGCATTTT | CSAPGQGAQSNQPQHF
NA | TRBJ2-4 | once | TRBV29-1 | TGCAGCGTTGTTGGGGGAACCAAAAACATTCAGTACTTC | CSVVGGTKNIQYF
NA | TRBJ1-3 | NA | TRBV7-9 | TGTGCCAGCAGCTTAGCTCTGGGAGTGGTAGCGTACGGAAACACCATATATTTT | CASSLALGVVAYGNTIYF
NA | TRBJ1-1 | few | TRBV7-9 | TGTGCCAGCAGCTTGAAGGGACAACTGAACACTGAAGCTTTCTTT | CASSLKGQLNTEAFF
TRBD2 | TRBJ2-5 | few | TRBV10-3 | TGTGCCATCAGGGGACTAGCGGGGGGGAAAGAGACCCAGTACTTC | CAIRGLAGGKETQYF
NA | TRBJ2-1 | few | TRBV24-1 | TGTGCCACCAGTGGACCAGGGATCGATGAGCAGTTCTTC | CATSGPGIDEQFF
NA | TRBJ1-5 | NA | TRBV5-6 | TGTGCCAGCAGCTTAGAGGAGCAGGGCAATCAGCCCCAGCATTTT | CASSLEEQGNQPQHF
TRBD1 | TRBJ2-1 | NA | TRBV11-2 | TGTGCCAGCAGCCCGGGGTGGACAGGCTTGAATGAGCAGTTCTTC | CASSPGWTGLNEQFF
TRBD2 | TRBJ2-3 | NA | TRBV20-1 | TGCAGTGGGAGCGGGGGGCAGTGGGGCACAGATACGCAGTATTTT | CSGSGGQWGTDTQYF
NA | TRBJ2-1 | NA | TRBV27 | TGTGCCAGCAGTTACACAGGGAGGGCGGGCAATGAGCAGTTCTTC | CASSYTGRAGNEQFF
NA | TRBJ1-1 | NA | TRBV7-2 | TGTGCCAGCAGCTTAGATGGCAGGCGGACTGAAGCTTTCTTT | CASSLDGRRTEAFF
NA | TRBJ2-1 | NA | TRBV7-9 | TGTGCCACCTCAACCAGCGGTGGCCCCTACAATGAGCAGTTCTTC | CATSTSGGPYNEQFF
NA | TRBJ2-1 | NA | TRBV3-1 | TGTGCCAGCAGCCAAGATCTGATGGCGTGGGGGGCCTACAATGAGCAGTTCTTC | CASSQDLMAWGAYNEQFF
TRBD2 | TRBJ2-1 | NA | TRBV4-1 | TGCGCCAGCAGCCAAGATGGCGGGAGATACAATGAGCAGTTCTTC | CASSQDGGRYNEQFF
NA | TRBJ1-4 | NA | TRBV4-1 | TGCGCCAGCAGCTTCGAAAGGGGGGATGAAAAACTGTTTTTT | CASSFERGDEKLFF
TRBD1 | TRBJ2-2 | NA | TRBV27 | TGTGCCAGCACCGACAGGGTCCCCGGGGATCTGTTTTTT | CASTDRVPGDLFF
TRBD1 | TRBJ1-2 | few | TRBV7-3 | TGTGCCAGCAGCTTAACGACAGGGGGCGGTAATGGCTACACCTTC | CASSLTTGGGNGYTF